The clone carrying this T cell receptor beta chain was recorded a few times. Its antigen is unidentified. Measured with immunoSEQ multiplex PCR; TCRdb has only the in-frame clones, and not every one. Found here are over 95,000 clones, less than 85% of them singletons; the top ten hold 11% to 15%. This sample was included in a study of T cell responses to AZD1222 COVID-19 vaccine. Study findings and constraints: CD4 TCRs associated with vaccination spanned spike, dominating at 160-218 and 743-854. The peak T cell response came first, and repertoires were sampled only after it. Donors in the cohort were predominantly white British and more often female, and clonal diversity was possibly underestimated.

CDR1 LNHDA and CDR2 SQIVND come from the germline V gene (reference sequence). The CDR3 extends over 13 amino acids. V lost 6 bases and J lost 4, with 9 bases in between. The clonotype comes from an adult who received the AZD1222 COVID-19 vaccine. This sample comprised peripheral blood, obtained 28 days after the second AZD1222 dose. V usage is TRBV19 and J usage is TRBJ2-2; D is ambiguous. The CDR3 spells CASRRGATGELFF. CDR3 DNA sequence: TGTGCCAGTAGGAGAGGAGCCACCGGGGAGCTGTTTTTT.